These 32 T cell receptor beta chains share one sample of origin, sequenced in a study of blood T cell repertoires in COVID-19. Profiled with immunoSEQ multiplex PCR; TCRdb holds only in-frame clones, not every one. This table holds under 90,000 clones, about 80% found once. The sample taken for sequencing was peripheral blood. All receptors derive from a man between 45 and 60 years old with active or convalescent COVID-19.

This chain connects TRBV30 to TRBJ2-5; 11 bases are a match to TRBD1. The CDR3 has 12 amino acids. CDR1 and CDR2 from the germline V gene are GTSNPN and SVGIG (reference sequence). V lost 8 bases to trimming and J lost 4 bases; unmatched junction nucleotides: 3. CDR3 nucleotides: TGTGCCCGGGACAGGGGGTTAGAGACCCAGTACTTC. Its protein product is CARDRGLETQYF. Variable domain in full (rest from reference TRBV30 and TRBJ2-5): SQTIHQWPATLVQPVGSPLSLECTVEGTSNPNLYWYRQAAGRGLQLLFYSVGIGQISSEVPQNLSASRPQDRQFILSSKKLLLSDSGFYLCARDRGLETQYFGPGTRLLVL.

The chain has TRBV27 and TRBJ1-5; D is uncertain. CDR3 length equals 13 residues. With 6 bases removed from V and 5 bases from J, the gap between germline ends came to 11 bases. The germline V gene encodes CDR1 MNHEY and CDR2 SMNVEV (reference sequence). The CDR3 is CASSGEEDQPQHF. The CDR3 DNA is TGTGCCAGCAGCGGTGAAGAAGATCAGCCCCAGCATTTT.

There are a few counts of this clone. CDR3 sequence reads: CTSSHRSASGGPTGELFF. In DNA, the CDR3 is TGCACCAGCAGCCATAGGTCGGCTAGCGGGGGCCCCACCGGGGAGCTGTTTTTT. The chain links TRBV1 to TRBJ2-2; the table's D gene call, TRBD2, was not cross checked with the DNA. TRBV1 is a pseudogene segment. The CDR3 has 18 amino acids.

The genes are TRBV24-1 and TRBJ1-2; maybe TRBD1 (5 bases). V was shortened by 7 bases and J by 6 bases, with 8 bases between the two germline ends. The CDR3 is made up of 11 amino acids. The germline CDR1 and CDR2 sequences are KGHDR and SFDVKD. In DNA, the CDR3 is TGTGCCACCAGGCAGGGTAATGGCTACACCTTC. It translates to CATRQGNGYTF.

This clone has only one observation. CDR3 coding DNA: TGTGCCAGCAGCCAACTAGCGGGGGGGACGGGCACAGATACGCAGTATTTT. Residues: CASSQLAGGTGTDTQYF. The rearrangement links TRBV7-8 to TRBJ2-3; 13 bases are a match to TRBD2. V shed 5 bases and J 1 base; nucleotides not matched to a gene: 6. The CDR3 consists of 17 residues. Per the germline V gene, CDR1 is SGHVS and CDR2 is FQNEAQ. Filled out from reference TRBV7-8 and TRBJ2-3, the complete variable domain reads GAGVSQSPRYKVAKRGQDVALRCDPISGHVSLFWYQQALGQGPEFLTYFQNEAQLDKSGLPSDRFFAERPEGSVSTLKIQRTQQEDSAVYLCASSQLAGGTGTDTQYFGPGTRLTVL.

This clone was seen only a few times. The V and J genes are TRBV10-3 and TRBJ1-5; weak D call: TRBD1 (5 bases). The germline CDR1 and CDR2 sequences are ENHRY and SYGVKD. The ends were cut back, 4 bases at V and 2 bases at J, with 9 bases in the middle. This CDR3 has 14 amino acids. The CDR3 is CAISAGVGNQPQHF. The DNA for the CDR3 is TGTGCCATCAGTGCGGGGGTCGGCAATCAGCCCCAGCATTTT.

This clone came up a few times. The chain carries TRBV18 and TRBJ2-5; D might be TRBD1 (5 bases). CDR1 KGHSH and CDR2 LQKENI come from the germline V gene. Trimming removed 1 base from V and 2 bases from J, with 5 bases in between. The CDR3 length is 13 residues. This CDR3 is CASSPQGQETQYF. CDR3 DNA: TGTGCCAGCTCACCACAGGGGCAAGAGACCCAGTACTTC.

The chain joins TRBV18 to TRBJ1-6; D might be TRBD1 (5 bases). The ends were cut back, 6 bases at V and 5 bases at J, with 11 bases in the middle. The CDR3 is 14 amino acids. CDR1 is KGHSH, CDR2 LQKENI, per germline. CDR3 amino acids: CASSQGPDNSPLHF. In nucleotides, the CDR3 is TGTGCCAGCTCTCAGGGCCCGGATAATTCACCCCTCCACTTT.

This clone was recorded a few times. V is TRBV9 and J is TRBJ2-3; maybe TRBD2 (7 bases). CDR3 length equals 18 residues. Trimming left V 3 bases short and J 0 bases short, with 20 bases between. Germline lookup yields CDR1 SGDLS and CDR2 YYNGEE. CDR3 nucleotides: TGTGCCAGCAGCGCAGGGGCGGGGGCAGGTGTTAGCACAGATACGCAGTATTTT. This codes for CASSAGAGAGVSTDTQYF.

This clone was seen a handful of times. The chain employs TRBV2 and TRBJ1-2; D call uncertain. Germline V gives CDR1 SNHLY, CDR2 FYNNEI. Trimming took 3 bases from V and 4 from J, leaving 12 bases between them. This CDR3 is built from 14 residues. The CDR3 loop reads CASSETRALYGYTF. CDR3 DNA: TGTGCCAGCAGTGAGACGAGGGCCCTCTATGGCTACACCTTC.

The J gene is TRBJ1-5, the V gene TRBV6-2 or TRBV6-3, with 7 bases that match TRBD1. Germline V gene data show CDR1 as MNHEY and CDR2 as SVGEGT. Losses at the gene ends were 0 bases for V and 4 bases for J; bases not matched to a gene: 6. The CDR3 has 16 amino acids. The chain's CDR3 is CASSYSRGGGNQPQHF. The DNA for the CDR3 is TGTGCCAGCAGTTACTCGAGAGGGGGCGGAAATCAGCCCCAGCATTTT.

This clone was recorded once. This rearrangement joins TRBV4-1 to TRBJ1-4, with D possibly being TRBD1 (5 bases). The CDR3 sequence is 16 residues long. Germline lookup yields CDR1 MGHRA and CDR2 YSYEKL. The V and J ends lost 0 bases and 5 bases respectively, with 13 bases between them. For the CDR3, the DNA is TGCGCCAGCAGCCAAGATCTCGACAGCCGGAATGAAAAACTGTTTTTT. As protein: CASSQDLDSRNEKLFF.

CDR3 DNA sequence: TGTGCCAGCAGTCTGCTCGTGGGGCCGACCTACGAGCAGTACTTC. This encodes CASSLLVGPTYEQYF. The rearrangement uses TRBV27 and TRBJ2-7; a weak D match, TRBD1 (5 bases). Per germline, CDR1 MNHEY and CDR2 SMNVEV (reference sequence). The CDR3 loop spans 15 amino acids. Between the trimmed V and J ends, which lost 5 bases and 2 bases, there was a span of 16 bases.

The chain carries TRBV3-1 (or the pseudogene TRBV3-2) and TRBJ2-4, with D possibly matching TRBD1 (5 bases). This CDR3 is 15 amino acids long. V shed 1 base and J shed 11 bases, with 18 bases lying between them. Per germline, CDR1 LGHDT and CDR2 YNNKEL (reference sequence). The CDR3 protein is CASSQGHAAREVQYF. The DNA of the CDR3 is TGTGCCAGCAGCCAAGGACATGCGGCCAGGGAAGTTCAGTACTTC.

The V call is TRBV11-2, the J call TRBJ2-1; 11 bases match TRBD2. CDR1 and CDR2 from the germline V gene are SGHAT and FQNNGV. There are 17 residues in the CDR3. V was clipped by 4 bases and J by 8 bases; unmatched bases: 13. The DNA for the CDR3 is TGTGCCAGCAGCTCATTAGCCGGTAGCGGGGGGGCCGATGAGCAGTTCTTC. This gives the protein CASSSLAGSGGADEQFF.

The V and J genes are TRBV7-9 and TRBJ2-1; tentatively, D is TRBD1 (6 bases). The germline gives CDR1 SEHNR, CDR2 FQNEAQ (reference sequence). The V and J ends lost 3 bases and 2 bases respectively, with 8 bases between them. This CDR3 region has 14 residues. The CDR3 coding sequence is TGTGCCAGCAGCTTCAGGGACACCTACAATGAGCAGTTCTTC. This translates into CASSFRDTYNEQFF. Full variable domain (rest looked up from reference TRBV7-9 and TRBJ2-1): DTGVSQNPRHKITKRGQNVTFRCDPISEHNRLYWYRQTLGQGPEFLTYFQNEAQLEKSRLLSDRFSAERPKGSFSTLEIQRTEQGDSAMYLCASSFRDTYNEQFFGPGTRLTVL.

V and J are TRBV12-3 or TRBV12-4 and TRBJ2-3; D remains unclear. This CDR3 comprises 12 residues. V was shortened by 1 base and J by 9 bases, with 8 bases between the two germline ends. CDR3 region: CASSLDTETQYF. The CDR3 coding sequence is TGTGCCAGCAGTTTAGATACGGAGACGCAGTATTTT.

In this sample, this clone turned up a few times. The rearrangement joins TRBV19 to TRBJ1-1; D call uncertain. Germline V CDR1 and CDR2: LNHDA, SQIVND (reference sequence). The CDR3 runs to 13 residues. V was cut by 2 bases and J by 4 bases, with 8 bases left in between. The CDR3 loop is CASSIRESTEAFF. In DNA form, the CDR3 reads TGTGCCAGTAGTATACGGGAAAGCACTGAAGCTTTCTTT.

The chain employs TRBV4-1 and TRBJ1-1; D unresolved. V lost 4 bases and J lost 6, with 12 bases in between. In germline, CDR1 is MGHRA, CDR2 YSYEKL. This CDR3 region has 13 residues. The CDR3 loop is CASSPGVLPEAFF. In DNA form, the CDR3 reads TGCGCCAGCAGCCCGGGTGTGCTCCCTGAAGCTTTCTTT.

V and J are TRBV5-1 and TRBJ2-3; TRBD1 matches 9 bases. This CDR3 comprises 16 residues. Germline V gene sequence: CDR1 SGHRS, CDR2 YFSETQ. Losses at the gene ends were 0 bases for V and 4 bases for J; bases not matched to a gene: 6. The CDR3 sequence: CASSLVDRGAADTQYF. The CDR3 region has the DNA TGCGCCAGCAGCTTGGTTGACAGGGGGGCCGCAGATACGCAGTATTTT. Together with reference TRBV5-1 and TRBJ2-3, the CDR3 gives the full variable domain: KAGVTQTPRYLIKTRGQQVTLSCSPISGHRSVSWYQQTPGQGLQFLFEYFSETQRNKGNFPGRFSGRQFSNSRSEMNVSTLELGDSALYLCASSLVDRGAADTQYFGPGTRLTVL.

V usage is TRBV7-2 and J usage is TRBJ2-4, with D maybe TRBD2 (5 bases). Trimming pared 2 bases from V and 2 bases from J, leaving 10 bases between. CDR1 and CDR2 (germline): SGHTA, FQGNSA. This CDR3 has 15 residues. CDR3 nucleotides: TGTGCCAGCAGCTTAATCGGAGGAACCAAAAACATTCAGTACTTC. This codes for CASSLIGGTKNIQYF.

This rearrangement joins TRBV6-4 to TRBJ2-3, with TRBD2 matching over 11 bases. From germline, CDR1 is MRHNA and CDR2 SNTAGT. The length of the CDR3 is 17 residues. With 6 bases clipped from V and 0 bases from J, the junction kept 8 bases outside the gene matches. In DNA form, the CDR3 reads TGTGCCAGCAGCGGCGGACTAGCGGGTTCTAGCACAGATACGCAGTATTTT. It encodes CASSGGLAGSSTDTQYF.

This clone was found a few times. V and J are TRBV5-1 and TRBJ2-2; D is possibly TRBD2 (6 bases). The CDR3 spans 14 residues. From germline, CDR1 is SGHRS and CDR2 YFSETQ. V was cut by 5 bases and J by 1 base, with 9 bases left in between. The CDR3 sequence is CASRNSGNTGELFF. In nucleotides, the CDR3 is TGCGCCAGCAGGAATAGCGGGAACACCGGGGAGCTGTTTTTT.

The chain carries TRBV5-8 and TRBJ2-4, with TRBD2 matching over 8 bases. The CDR3 is made up of 17 amino acids. Germline lookup yields CDR1 SGHTS and CDR2 YDEGEE. V gave up 4 bases and J gave up 1 base; unmatched junction bases: 10. The CDR3 nucleotides read TGTGCCAGCAGCCGCTTCGGGGGGGGGATGGCCAAAAACATTCAGTACTTC. This translates into CASSRFGGGMAKNIQYF.

This clone was seen just once. This chain connects TRBV5-1 to TRBJ1-2; a weak D match, TRBD1 (6 bases). The germline V and J ends were trimmed by 3 bases and 4 bases, with 16 bases remaining between them. The CDR3 runs 15 residues. The V gene's germline CDR1 is SGHRS and CDR2 YFSETQ. The DNA of the CDR3 is TGCGCCAGCAGCTCGGAACCGAGAGGGGGCTATGGCTACACCTTC. This codes for CASSSEPRGGYGYTF.

To note about this clone: The sample carries other DNA sequences with the same CDR3. J is TRBJ2-3 and V is TRBV5-1; D not resolved. Germline CDR1 SGHRS, CDR2 YFSETQ. The CDR3 extends over 15 amino acids. Deletions cut 0 bases from V and 0 bases from J, with 8 bases between. The CDR3 reads CASSLVGRSTDTQYF. CDR3 nucleotides: TGCGCCAGCAGCTTGGTTGGCAGAAGCACAGATACGCAGTATTTT.

This clone occurred once. The chain combines TRBV6-5 with TRBJ2-3; 7 bases are shared with TRBD2. Germline CDR1 and CDR2: MNHEY and SVGAGI. J lost 1 base, V lost 8 bases, and 6 bases had no gene match. This CDR3 region has 14 residues. The CDR3: CASGNAGGTDTQYF. CDR3 nucleotides: TGTGCCAGCGGAAATGCGGGGGGCACAGATACGCAGTATTTT.

The CDR3 DNA reads as TGTGCCAGCAGCTTCGGAGCGGGGGGGCGGCTAGCCAAAAACATTCAGTACTTC. The encoded protein is CASSFGAGGRLAKNIQYF. The J gene is TRBJ2-4, the V gene TRBV5-6, with 10 nucleotides matching TRBD2. The germline V gene has CDR1 SGHDT and CDR2 YYEEEE. V lost 2 bases and J lost 0; bases outside the gene matches: 8. The CDR3 extends over 18 amino acids.

This chain connects TRBV12-5 to TRBJ1-3; D is undetermined. V lost 5 bases and J 3 bases, leaving 14 bases between the germline ends. CDR1 is LGHNT and CDR2 is FRNRAP in the germline V gene. The CDR3 loop spans 15 amino acids. In nucleotides, the CDR3 is TGTGCTAGTGGTCTCGGATCTACGGGTGGAAACACCATATATTTT. Translation gives CASGLGSTGGNTIYF. The full variable domain, completed using reference TRBV12-5 and TRBJ1-3, is DARVTQTPRHKVTEMGQEVTMRCQPILGHNTVFWYRQTMMQGLELLAYFRNRAPLDDSGMPKDRFSAEMPDATLATLKIQPSEPRDSAVYFCASGLGSTGGNTIYFGEGSWLTVV.

The chain carries TRBV9 and TRBJ1-1; possibly TRBD1 for D (6 bases). CDR3 length: 13 amino acids. With 3 bases removed from V and 9 bases from J, the gap between germline ends came to 15 bases. Germline V gene sequence: CDR1 SGDLS, CDR2 YYNGEE. CDR3 in amino acids: CASSARGAGQAFF. CDR3 nucleotides: TGTGCCAGCAGCGCGCGGGGGGCAGGGCAAGCTTTCTTT.

The chain is built from TRBV27 and TRBJ2-3; D ambiguous. V gave up 1 base and J gave up 6 bases, with 17 bases separating them. This CDR3 region has 16 residues. CDR1 and CDR2 from the germline V gene are MNHEY and SMNVEV (reference sequence). CDR3 protein: CASSLYLFTHIDTQYF. The CDR3 DNA is TGTGCCAGCAGTTTATACCTTTTTACCCACATCGATACGCAGTATTTT.

The chain recombines TRBV6-5 with TRBJ1-1; TRBD1 might be the D (6 bases). Germline V lookup: CDR1 MNHEY, CDR2 SVGAGI. The CDR3 covers 14 residues. Trimming stripped 6 bases from V and 4 bases from J, with 15 bases between. The CDR3 loop reads CASSRQQGGTEAFF. The CDR3, as DNA: TGTGCCAGCAGCCGACAGCAAGGGGGCACTGAAGCTTTCTTT.